The 31 T cell receptor beta chains below were found in one sample sequenced in a study of T cell responses to AZD1222 COVID-19 vaccine. The data were produced by immunoSEQ multiplex PCR, yet TCRdb's version contains in-frame clones alone and is incomplete. The sample records over 110,000 clones, 92% being singletons. The source material was peripheral blood, sampled on day 0 of AZD1222 vaccination. The source is an adult in good health.

The rearrangement joins TRBV2 to TRBJ2-3; D is ambiguous. The germline gives CDR1 SNHLY, CDR2 FYNNEI. Trimming removed 6 bases at V and 0 bases at J, with 16 bases between. The CDR3 is 16 amino acids. CDR3 nucleotides: TGTGCCAGCAGCTCCTTTGGGATAGCAAGCACAGATACGCAGTATTTT. Translation gives CASSSFGIASTDTQYF.

The rearrangement links TRBV19 to TRBJ2-5; no clear D. Trimming shortened V by 10 bases and J by 5 bases, and 14 bases separated the two germline ends. In germline, CDR1 is LNHDA, CDR2 SQIVND (reference sequence). The CDR3 consists of 12 residues. As DNA, the CDR3 is TGTGCCACTACCGCCGCTGGCGAGACCCAGTACTTC. Its protein is CATTAAGETQYF.

V and J are TRBV7-2 and TRBJ2-7; D gene ambiguous. V lost 5 bases and J 6 bases, leaving 8 bases between the germline ends. Germline V lookup: CDR1 SGHTA, CDR2 FQGNSA. The length of the CDR3 is 11 residues. The CDR3 region has the DNA TGTGCCAGCAGCGGTGGCGGCGAGCAGTACTTC. It codes for CASSGGGEQYF.

This clone was seen a handful of times. The V and J genes are TRBV4-3 and TRBJ2-1, with 15 bases lining up with TRBD2. V was clipped by 4 bases and J by 10 bases; unmatched bases: 5. CDR3 length: 15 amino acids. Germline V CDR1 and CDR2: LGHNA, YSLEER. This CDR3 is CASSPGLAGGQEQFF. DNA for the CDR3: TGCGCCAGCAGCCCCGGACTAGCGGGAGGGCAAGAGCAGTTCTTC.

V is TRBV4-2 and J is TRBJ2-7, with 11 bases lining up with TRBD2. Trimming at V came to 4 bases and at J to 2 bases, leaving 7 bases not matched to a gene. Germline V gene lookup returns CDR1 LGHNA and CDR2 YNFKEQ. The CDR3 is made up of 16 amino acids. CDR3 residues: CASSPGTSGLTYEQYF. CDR3 nucleotide sequence: TGTGCCAGCAGCCCCGGGACTAGCGGATTAACCTACGAGCAGTACTTC.

This chain joins TRBV10-3 and TRBJ1-1; 8 bases agree with TRBD1. This CDR3 contains 14 residues. The germline CDR1 and CDR2 sequences are ENHRY and SYGVKD. The V segment lost 11 bases and the J segment 1 base; nucleotides outside the gene matches: 9. The CDR3 reads CAVSGGRENTEAFF. CDR3 coding DNA: TGTGCCGTTTCAGGGGGCCGGGAGAACACTGAAGCTTTCTTT.

This chain links TRBV27 with TRBJ2-7; D is uncertain. With 10 bases removed from V and 6 bases from J, the gap between germline ends came to 16 bases. Germline V lookup: CDR1 MNHEY, CDR2 SMNVEV (reference sequence). The CDR3 consists of 12 residues. The CDR3 DNA follows: TGTGCCACCAGAAGGGAAGTCGGCGAGCAGTACTTC. It is translated as CATRREVGEQYF.

This chain links TRBV15 with TRBJ1-1; D unresolved. CDR3 length equals 11 residues. Germline lookup yields CDR1 LNHNV and CDR2 YYDKDF (reference sequence). Trimming pared 8 bases from V and 1 base from J, leaving 5 bases between. As DNA, the CDR3 is TGTGCCACCCGTGGGAACACTGAAGCTTTCTTT. As protein: CATRGNTEAFF.

The rearrangement joins TRBV3-1 (or the pseudogene TRBV3-2) to TRBJ2-2, with D unresolved. This CDR3 spans 14 amino acids. Germline assignment: CDR1 LGHDT and CDR2 YNNKEL (reference sequence). The V end lost 0 bases, the J end lost 6 bases, and 8 bases lay between the germline ends. The CDR3 sequence: CASSQESAAGELFF. CDR3 coding DNA: TGTGCCAGCAGCCAAGAAAGCGCAGCCGGGGAGCTGTTTTTT.

The genes are TRBV25-1 and TRBJ2-3; 9 bases match TRBD1. This CDR3 has 15 amino acids. CDR1 and CDR2 from the germline V gene are MGHDK and SYGVNS. J was trimmed by 4 bases and V by 5 bases; bases with no gene match: 7. The CDR3 bases are TGTGCCAGCAGTCCTACGGGACAGGGATCAGATACGCAGTATTTT. Protein product: CASSPTGQGSDTQYF.

In DNA form, the CDR3 reads TGTGCCAGCAGCTCCCAAGACAGGGGTCCTACCTACGAGCAGTACTTC. It translates to CASSSQDRGPTYEQYF. V and J are TRBV7-9 and TRBJ2-7; the match to TRBD1 covers 8 bases. The trim removed 4 bases at V and 2 bases at J, leaving 10 bases unmatched. This CDR3 contains 16 residues. Germline CDR1 is SEHNR and CDR2 is FQNEAQ (reference sequence).

CDR3 bases: TGCAGCGTTAGGGTGTCCGGAATAGATACGCAGTATTTT. It translates to CSVRVSGIDTQYF. V and J are TRBV29-1 and TRBJ2-3; D is undetermined. Trimming removed 5 bases at V and 5 bases at J, with 14 bases between. The CDR3 consists of 13 residues. The V gene's germline CDR1 is SQVTM and CDR2 ANQGSEA.

The chain links TRBV6-5 to TRBJ2-7; D is undetermined. CDR3 length equals 15 residues. The V and J ends lost 0 bases and 0 bases respectively, with 9 bases between them. CDR1 MNHEY and CDR2 SVGAGI come from the germline V gene. The DNA of the CDR3 is TGTGCCAGCAGTTACTCAGGACCAGCCTCCTACGAGCAGTACTTC. This translates into CASSYSGPASYEQYF.

This rearrangement joins TRBV30 to TRBJ1-1; weak D call: TRBD1 (5 bases). This CDR3 is 16 amino acids long. Germline CDR1 is GTSNPN and CDR2 is SVGIG (reference sequence). Trimming removed 0 bases at V and 0 bases at J, with 14 bases between. CDR3 bases: TGTGCCTGGAGTGTACCGGGACGGCTTATGAACACTGAAGCTTTCTTT. Translating gives CAWSVPGRLMNTEAFF. The whole variable domain, remainder taken from reference TRBV30 and TRBJ1-1, is SQTIHQWPATLVQPVGSPLSLECTVEGTSNPNLYWYRQAAGRGLQLLFYSVGIGQISSEVPQNLSASRPQDRQFILSSKKLLLSDSGFYLCAWSVPGRLMNTEAFFGQGTRLTVV.

This clone showed up just once. The chain carries TRBV5-1 and TRBJ2-3, with D perhaps matching TRBD1 or TRBD2 (5 bases each). V was trimmed by 5 bases and J by 2 bases, leaving 12 bases between them. The CDR3 consists of 14 residues. Germline values: CDR1 SGHRS, CDR2 YFSETQ. This CDR3 is CASRPGAITDTQYF. The CDR3 coding sequence is TGCGCCAGCAGACCCGGGGCTATCACAGATACGCAGTATTTT.

The chain is built from TRBV11-2 and TRBJ2-2; 14 nucleotides agree with TRBD2. With 6 bases clipped from V and 8 bases from J, the junction kept 8 bases outside the gene matches. From germline, CDR1 is SGHAT and CDR2 FQNNGV. CDR3 length: 16 amino acids. The CDR3 reads CASSPSGTSGSGELFF. The CDR3 DNA reads TGTGCCAGCAGTCCATCCGGGACTAGCGGGAGTGGGGAGCTGTTTTTT.

The chain couples TRBV6-6 to TRBJ2-5, with TRBD2 as a possible D gene (5 bases). The germline V gene encodes CDR1 MNHNY and CDR2 SVGAGI (reference sequence). The CDR3 covers 13 residues. Trimming removed 4 bases from V and 2 bases from J, with 8 bases in between. CDR3 amino acids: CASSFSDQETQYF. In DNA form, the CDR3 reads TGTGCCAGCAGTTTTAGCGATCAAGAGACCCAGTACTTC.

This chain connects TRBV4-2 to TRBJ1-2, with 8 bases lining up with TRBD1. This CDR3 region has 16 residues. V lost 4 bases, J lost 5 bases, and 12 bases stayed unmatched. Germline CDR1 reads LGHNA; CDR2 reads YNFKEQ. In DNA, the CDR3 is TGTGCCAGCAGCCCGGGGTCAGGGGGCGCATGGTATGGCTACACCTTC. Amino acid sequence: CASSPGSGGAWYGYTF.

The chain couples TRBV19 to TRBJ2-3; 8 bases line up with TRBD2. Trimming cost V 5 bases and J 2 bases; bases outside gene matches: 12. Per germline, CDR1 LNHDA and CDR2 SQIVND (reference sequence). This CDR3 has 17 residues. In DNA, the CDR3 is TGTGCCAGTAGTGATTATAGGGCGGGAGGTAACACAGATACGCAGTATTTT. It encodes CASSDYRAGGNTDTQYF. Based on the CDR3 plus reference TRBV19 and TRBJ2-3, the full variable domain is DGGITQSPKYLFRKEGQNVTLSCEQNLNHDAMYWYRQDPGQGLRLIYYSQIVNDFQKGDIAEGYSVSREKKESFPLTVTSAQKNPTAFYLCASSDYRAGGNTDTQYFGPGTRLTVL.

The chain recombines TRBV30 with TRBJ1-2, with 8 bases lining up with TRBD1. V gave up 7 bases and J gave up 8 bases; unmatched junction bases: 6. Germline V gene data show CDR1 as GTSNPN and CDR2 as SVGIG (reference sequence). The CDR3 has 11 residues. CDR3 DNA: TGTGCCTTCGGACAGGGCTGGGGCTACACCTTC. Translated, it gives CAFGQGWGYTF.

J is TRBJ2-3 and V is TRBV6-4, with D tentatively TRBD1 or TRBD2 (5 bases each). Trimming shortened V by 5 bases and J by 1 base, and 13 bases separated the two germline ends. This CDR3 region has 15 residues. The V gene's germline CDR1 is MRHNA and CDR2 SNTAGT. The DNA for the CDR3 is TGTGCCAGCAGTTTCCGGGACGGACGCACAGATACGCAGTATTTT. Its protein is CASSFRDGRTDTQYF.

This clone was counted a single time. The genes are TRBV29-1 and TRBJ1-4; D is undetermined. Germline V gene sequence: CDR1 SQVTM, CDR2 ANQGSEA. V was trimmed by 1 base and J by 4 bases, leaving 4 bases between them. The CDR3 has 12 residues. As DNA, the CDR3 is TGCAGCGTTGAAGCTGGTAATGAAAAACTGTTTTTT. Translating gives CSVEAGNEKLFF.

This sequence joins TRBV14 and TRBJ2-7, with a weak D call TRBD1 (6 bases). CDR1 and CDR2 from the germline V gene are SGHDN and FVKESK. This CDR3 spans 14 amino acids. The V end was cut by 1 base, the J end by 5 bases, with 12 bases between. CDR3 bases: TGTGCCAGCAGCCAAGTGGGGGCGCGAGACGAGCAGTACTTC. Translated, it gives CASSQVGARDEQYF.

The chain carries TRBV19 and TRBJ1-4, with D possibly TRBD1 on 6 matching bases. V lost 4 bases and J lost 6, with 15 bases in between. Germline V gene data show CDR1 as LNHDA and CDR2 as SQIVND (reference sequence). The CDR3 contains 15 residues. The CDR3 DNA is TGTGCCAGTAGTACGCCGGACAGCCGCCATGAAAAACTGTTTTTT. Its protein product is CASSTPDSRHEKLFF.

The J gene is TRBJ2-1, the V gene TRBV7-2, with D possibly being TRBD2 (5 bases). The CDR3 runs 15 residues. V dropped 0 bases and J dropped 1 base, with 7 bases sitting between them. Germline V gene lookup returns CDR1 SGHTA and CDR2 FQGNSA. CDR3 sequence (DNA): TGTGCCAGCAGCTTAGCCCGCGGGTCCTACAATGAGCAGTTCTTC. Protein: CASSLARGSYNEQFF.

On this clone itself: Because it lacks the conserved phenylalanine or tryptophan at the end, this CDR3 is likely a read error. The DNA is omitted, as the CDR3 cannot be located on it reliably, and the CDR3 follows TCRdb's listing. This sequence joins TRBV12-2 and TRBJ1-1; the table calls TRBD1, which could not be checked here. TRBV12-2 is shown as a pseudogene. The CDR3 is 8 amino acids long, termini counted. The chain's CDR3 is CASRLAPR.

V and J are TRBV5-6 and TRBJ1-2; D perhaps matches TRBD1 (5 bases). Germline lookup yields CDR1 SGHDT and CDR2 YYEEEE. V was clipped by 3 bases and J by 9 bases, with 18 bases between them. This CDR3 comprises 14 residues. CDR3 sequence (DNA): TGTGCCAGCAGCTGGGACTTATTGAGTTCGAGCTACACCTTC. Amino acids: CASSWDLLSSSYTF. Variable domain in full (rest from reference TRBV5-6 and TRBJ1-2): DAGVTQSPTHLIKTRGQQVTLRCSPKSGHDTVSWYQQALGQGPQFIFQYYEEEERQRGNFPDRFSGHQFPNYSSELNVNALLLGDSALYLCASSWDLLSSSYTFGSGTRLTVV.

The chain joins TRBV11-1 to TRBJ1-4; possibly TRBD1 for D (5 bases). The CDR3 runs 13 residues. The V gene's germline CDR1 is SGHAT and CDR2 FQDESV (reference sequence). V lost 10 bases to trimming and J lost 5 bases, with 14 bases between them. In nucleotides, the CDR3 is TGTGCCACGCAGGACATCCGGAATGAAAAACTGTTTTTT. Amino acid sequence: CATQDIRNEKLFF.

The chain links TRBV7-7 to TRBJ2-5, with 13 bases fitting TRBD2. CDR1 and CDR2 (germline): SSHAT, FNYEAQ (reference sequence). Trimming took 5 bases from V and 5 from J; bases not matched to a gene: 8. The CDR3 is made up of 16 amino acids. CDR3 nucleotide sequence: TGTGCCAGCAGCCCAGGACTAGCGGGAGAGGGGGAGACCCAGTACTTC. This sequence encodes CASSPGLAGEGETQYF.

The V call is TRBV9, the J call TRBJ2-1; D is perhaps TRBD2 (6 bases). Trimming removed 7 bases at V and 7 bases at J, with 21 bases between. CDR3 length equals 15 residues. Looked up from germline, CDR1 is SGDLS and CDR2 is YYNGEE. The CDR3 sequence: CASSDEGLTSNEQFF. The CDR3 bases are TGTGCCAGCTCAGATGAGGGACTGACGTCGAATGAGCAGTTCTTC.

This rearrangement joins TRBV6-5 to TRBJ2-2; D may be TRBD1 (6 bases). Germline CDR1 MNHEY, CDR2 SVGAGI. V lost 6 bases and J lost 4, with 15 bases in between. The CDR3 loop spans 15 amino acids. CDR3 DNA: TGTGCCAGCAGGACGAACAGGGATGGCACCGGGGAGCTGTTTTTT. It yields the protein CASRTNRDGTGELFF.